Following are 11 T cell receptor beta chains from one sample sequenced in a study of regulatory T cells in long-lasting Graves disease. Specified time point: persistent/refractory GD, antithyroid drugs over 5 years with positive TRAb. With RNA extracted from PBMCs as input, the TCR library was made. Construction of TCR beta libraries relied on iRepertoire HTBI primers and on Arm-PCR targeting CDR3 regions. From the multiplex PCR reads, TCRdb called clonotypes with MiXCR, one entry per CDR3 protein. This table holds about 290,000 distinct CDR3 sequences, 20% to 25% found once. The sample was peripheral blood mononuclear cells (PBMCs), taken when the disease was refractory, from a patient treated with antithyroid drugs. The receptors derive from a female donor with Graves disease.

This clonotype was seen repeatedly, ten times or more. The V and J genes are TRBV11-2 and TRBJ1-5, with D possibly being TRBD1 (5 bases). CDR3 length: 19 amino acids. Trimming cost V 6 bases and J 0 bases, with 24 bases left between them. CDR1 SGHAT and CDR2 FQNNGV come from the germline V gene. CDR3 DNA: TGTGCCAGCAGTTCCCCACGGGACTCAAGCCCATATAGCAATCAGCCCCAGCATTTT. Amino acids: CASSSPRDSSPYSNQPQHF.

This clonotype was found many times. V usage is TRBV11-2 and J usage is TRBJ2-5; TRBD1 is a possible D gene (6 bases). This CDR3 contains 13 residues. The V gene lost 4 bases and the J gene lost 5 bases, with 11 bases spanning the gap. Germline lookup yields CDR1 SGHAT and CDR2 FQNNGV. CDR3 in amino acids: CASSSGQRETQYF. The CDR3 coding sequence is TGTGCCAGCAGCTCGGGACAAAGGGAGACCCAGTACTTC.

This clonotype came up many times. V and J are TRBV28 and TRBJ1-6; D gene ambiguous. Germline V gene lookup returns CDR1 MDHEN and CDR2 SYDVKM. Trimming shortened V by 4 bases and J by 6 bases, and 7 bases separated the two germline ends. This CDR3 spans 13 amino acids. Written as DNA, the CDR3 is TGTGCCAGCAGTTGGACCAGTAATTCACCCCTCCACTTT. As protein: CASSWTSNSPLHF.

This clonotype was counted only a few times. The CDR3 here is CASIFNNTEAFF. CDR3 nucleotide sequence: TGTGCCAGCATATTCAATAACACTGAAGCTTTCTTT. The V and J genes are TRBV6-1 and TRBJ1-1; D is uncertain. CDR3 length equals 12 residues. V lost 7 bases to trimming and J lost 2 bases, with 8 bases between them. Germline V gene data show CDR1 as MNHNS and CDR2 as SASEGT.

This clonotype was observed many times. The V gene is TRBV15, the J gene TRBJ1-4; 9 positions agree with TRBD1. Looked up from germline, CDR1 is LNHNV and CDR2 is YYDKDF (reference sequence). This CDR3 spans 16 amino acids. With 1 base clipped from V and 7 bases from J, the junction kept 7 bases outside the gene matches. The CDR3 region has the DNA TGTGCCACCAGCAGAGTCGACGGGACAGGGCCTGAAAAACTGTTTTTT. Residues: CATSRVDGTGPEKLFF.

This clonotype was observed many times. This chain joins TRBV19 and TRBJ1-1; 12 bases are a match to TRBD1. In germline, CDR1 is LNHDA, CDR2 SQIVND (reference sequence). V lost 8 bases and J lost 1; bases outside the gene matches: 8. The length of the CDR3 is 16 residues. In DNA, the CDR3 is TGTGCCAGTCGTGGGACAGGGGGCGCTTGGAACACTGAAGCTTTCTTT. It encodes CASRGTGGAWNTEAFF. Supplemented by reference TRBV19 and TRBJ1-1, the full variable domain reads DGGITQSPKYLFRKEGQNVTLSCEQNLNHDAMYWYRQDPGQGLRLIYYSQIVNDFQKGDIAEGYSVSREKKESFPLTVTSAQKNPTAFYLCASRGTGGAWNTEAFFGQGTRLTVV.

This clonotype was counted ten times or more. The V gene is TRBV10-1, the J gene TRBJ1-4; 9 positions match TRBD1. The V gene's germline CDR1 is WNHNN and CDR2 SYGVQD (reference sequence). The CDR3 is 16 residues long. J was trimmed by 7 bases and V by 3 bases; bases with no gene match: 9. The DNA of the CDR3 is TGCGCCAGCAGTGAAGAACAGGGGGCCCCCACTGAAAAACTGTTTTTT. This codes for CASSEEQGAPTEKLFF.

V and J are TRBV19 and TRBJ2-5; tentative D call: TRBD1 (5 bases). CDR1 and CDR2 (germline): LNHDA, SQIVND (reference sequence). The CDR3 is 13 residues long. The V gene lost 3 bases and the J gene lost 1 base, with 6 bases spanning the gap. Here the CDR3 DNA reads TGTGCCAGTAGTATGGGGCCCCAAGAGACCCAGTACTTC. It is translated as CASSMGPQETQYF.

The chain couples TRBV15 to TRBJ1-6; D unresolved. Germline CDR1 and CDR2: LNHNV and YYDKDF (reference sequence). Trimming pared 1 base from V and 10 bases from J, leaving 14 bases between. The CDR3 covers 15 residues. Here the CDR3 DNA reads TGTGCCACCAGCAGAGTGTACGCCTCGGAGTCACCCCTCCACTTT. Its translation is CATSRVYASESPLHF.

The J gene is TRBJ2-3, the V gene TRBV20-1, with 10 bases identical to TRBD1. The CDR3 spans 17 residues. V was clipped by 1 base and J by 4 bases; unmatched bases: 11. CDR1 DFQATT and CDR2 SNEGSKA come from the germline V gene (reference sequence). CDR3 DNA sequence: TGCAGTGCTAGAGGCGACAGGGGGCGGGTACTATCAGATACGCAGTATTTT. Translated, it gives CSARGDRGRVLSDTQYF.

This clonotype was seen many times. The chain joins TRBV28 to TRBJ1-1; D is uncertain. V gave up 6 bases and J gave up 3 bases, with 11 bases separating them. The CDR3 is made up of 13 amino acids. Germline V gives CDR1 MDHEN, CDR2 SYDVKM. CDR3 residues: CASSPDLDTEAFF. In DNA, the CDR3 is TGTGCCAGCAGCCCAGACCTGGACACTGAAGCTTTCTTT.